These 28 T cell receptor beta chains share one sample of origin, sequenced in a study of blood T cell repertoires in COVID-19. Using immunoSEQ multiplex PCR, the repertoire was profiled, and TCRdb retains in-frame clones only, with some absent. The top ten hold approximately 8.2% of the sample, which has approximately 150,000 clones, about 86% seen once. What was sequenced was peripheral blood. The receptors were sampled from a woman in her sixties or seventies with acute or convalescent COVID-19.

V usage is TRBV28 and J usage is TRBJ2-3, with D perhaps matching TRBD1 (5 bases). Germline V gives CDR1 MDHEN, CDR2 SYDVKM. CDR3 size: 15 residues. Trimming pared 2 bases from V and 1 base from J, leaving 10 bases between. The CDR3 sequence: CASSLIGVRTDTQYF. Written as DNA, the CDR3 is TGTGCCAGCAGTTTAATAGGGGTTCGCACAGATACGCAGTATTTT.

The chain has TRBV29-1 and TRBJ1-3; no clear D gene. The germline V gene has CDR1 SQVTM and CDR2 ANQGSEA. V was clipped by 4 bases and J by 2 bases, with 6 bases between them. The CDR3 extends over 12 amino acids. In nucleotides, the CDR3 is TGCAGCGTTGGAACTCCTGGAAACACCATATATTTT. As protein: CSVGTPGNTIYF. The whole variable domain, filled in from reference TRBV29-1 and TRBJ1-3, reads SAVISQKPSRDICQRGTSLTIQCQVDSQVTMMFWYRQQPGQSLTLIATANQGSEATYESGFVIDKFPISRPNLTFSTLTVSNMSPEDSSIYLCSVGTPGNTIYFGEGSWLTVV.

V and J are TRBV15 and TRBJ2-3; the D is unclear. CDR1 is LNHNV and CDR2 is YYDKDF in the germline V gene (reference sequence). This CDR3 comprises 12 residues. V was cut by 6 bases and J by 9 bases, with 13 bases left in between. This CDR3 is CATSARLETQYF. Written as DNA, the CDR3 is TGTGCCACCAGTGCGCGACTCGAGACGCAGTATTTT.

The genes are TRBV13 and TRBJ2-3; a weak D match, TRBD2 (6 bases). Germline CDR1 is PRHDT and CDR2 is FYEKMQ (reference sequence). There are 15 residues in the CDR3. V was clipped by 4 bases and J by 2 bases, with 13 bases between them. CDR3 region: CASSSRLGPTDTQYF. CDR3 DNA sequence: TGTGCCAGCAGCTCCCGACTAGGTCCCACAGATACGCAGTATTTT.

This clone turned up a few times. The V call is TRBV6-2 or TRBV6-3, the J call TRBJ1-3, with D hard to call. The CDR3 runs 15 residues. The germline V and J ends were trimmed by 2 bases and 0 bases, with 8 bases remaining between them. Germline-derived CDR1 and CDR2 are MNHEY and SVGEGT. The CDR3 region is CASSYEAFSGNTIYF. The CDR3 DNA reads TGTGCCAGCAGTTACGAGGCATTCTCTGGAAACACCATATATTTT.

This clone appeared a single time. The chain links TRBV24-1 to TRBJ2-2; D not certain. The V end lost 5 bases, the J end lost 6 bases, and 6 bases lay between the germline ends. The CDR3 has 12 amino acids. Germline-derived CDR1 and CDR2 are KGHDR and SFDVKD. The CDR3 coding sequence is TGTGCCACCAGTGCTATCCCCGGGGAGCTGTTTTTT. It specifies CATSAIPGELFF.

The chain couples TRBV5-4 to TRBJ1-1, with a tentative D call TRBD1 (6 bases). The ends were cut back, 4 bases at V and 5 bases at J, with 12 bases in the middle. CDR1 and CDR2 (germline): SGHNT, YYREEE (reference sequence). This CDR3 spans 13 amino acids. The CDR3, as DNA: TGTGCCAGCAGCCGGACAGTGGAGACTGAAGCTTTCTTT. This sequence encodes CASSRTVETEAFF.

This clone was found a few times. J is TRBJ1-2 and V is TRBV30, with D tentatively TRBD1 (6 bases). The CDR3 sequence is 13 residues long. Germline CDR1 reads GTSNPN; CDR2 reads SVGIG (reference sequence). V gave up 3 bases and J gave up 6 bases, with 14 bases separating them. As DNA, the CDR3 is TGTGCCTGGAGCAGGGGACCCTTTCATGGCTACACCTTC. Its protein product is CAWSRGPFHGYTF.

V is TRBV18 and J is TRBJ2-1, with TRBD1 matching over 7 bases. CDR1 is KGHSH, CDR2 LQKENI, per germline. The J segment lost 8 bases and the V segment lost 2 bases, leaving 3 bases of the junction unmatched. This CDR3 has 13 amino acids. The CDR3 here is CASSPTGAYEQFF. The CDR3 region has the DNA TGTGCCAGCTCACCAACAGGGGCCTATGAGCAGTTCTTC.

The V call is TRBV19, the J call TRBJ2-3; TRBD2 aligns across 13 bases. The CDR3 runs 17 residues. Germline trimming cut 1 base from V and 10 bases from J; bases unmatched to any gene: 11. Germline V lookup: CDR1 LNHDA, CDR2 SQIVND (reference sequence). CDR3 loop: CASSIVGPTSGGAAQYF. Here the CDR3 DNA reads TGTGCCAGTAGTATAGTTGGGCCCACTAGCGGGGGGGCGGCGCAGTATTTT.

The CDR3 sequence: CASSPTSGGNTGELFF. CDR3 sequence (DNA): TGTGCCAGCAGCCCAACTAGCGGGGGGAACACCGGGGAGCTGTTTTTT. The chain carries TRBV3-1 (or the pseudogene TRBV3-2) and TRBJ2-2, with TRBD2 matching 11 bases. This CDR3 is 16 amino acids long. V lost 4 bases, J lost 1 base, and 2 bases stayed unmatched. Germline values: CDR1 LGHDT, CDR2 YNNKEL (reference sequence).

The chain links TRBV5-1 to TRBJ1-3; TRBD1 might be the D (5 bases). With 4 bases removed from V and 0 bases from J, the gap between germline ends came to 17 bases. Germline V gene sequence: CDR1 SGHRS, CDR2 YFSETQ. The CDR3 consists of 17 residues. The chain's CDR3 is CASSPPLGGRSGNTIYF. Here the CDR3 DNA reads TGCGCCAGCAGCCCCCCACTCGGGGGTCGCTCTGGAAACACCATATATTTT. The full variable domain, in which reference TRBV5-1 and TRBJ1-3 provide the parts outside the CDR3, is KAGVTQTPRYLIKTRGQQVTLSCSPISGHRSVSWYQQTPGQGLQFLFEYFSETQRNKGNFPGRFSGRQFSNSRSEMNVSTLELGDSALYLCASSPPLGGRSGNTIYFGEGSWLTVV.

The chain has TRBV3-1 (or the pseudogene TRBV3-2) and TRBJ2-7, with D perhaps matching TRBD1 (6 bases). Trimming removed 4 bases at V and 2 bases at J, with 9 bases between. CDR1 is LGHDT, CDR2 YNNKEL, per germline (reference sequence). This CDR3 is built from 13 residues. In DNA form, the CDR3 reads TGTGCCAGCAGCCCAGGGGCGGCCTACGAGCAGTACTTC. Its translation: CASSPGAAYEQYF.

The chain recombines TRBV7-6 with TRBJ2-7; a weak D match, TRBD1 (9 bases). V lost 3 bases and J 3 bases, leaving 15 bases between the germline ends. The CDR3 extends over 15 amino acids. Germline CDR1 is SGHVS and CDR2 is FNYEAQ. The CDR3 DNA follows: TGTGCCAGCAGCTTCGGGGGGGGACAGGGCTACGAGCAGTACTTC. Amino acid sequence: CASSFGGGQGYEQYF.

This clone was counted a single time. The V call is TRBV11-3, the J call TRBJ2-2; 11 bases align to TRBD1. Germline values: CDR1 SGHNT, CDR2 YENEEA. J lost 6 bases, V lost 5 bases, and 8 bases had no gene match. This CDR3 is 16 amino acids long. The CDR3 protein is CASSLPPGQGAGELFF. In nucleotides, the CDR3 is TGTGCCAGCAGCCTACCCCCGGGACAGGGGGCCGGGGAGCTGTTTTTT.

The table lists this clone with a count of one. The rearrangement joins TRBV11-2 to TRBJ1-6, with D possibly being TRBD1 (5 bases). CDR1 and CDR2 (germline): SGHAT, FQNNGV. V was clipped by 0 bases and J by 6 bases, with 9 bases between them. There are 15 residues in the CDR3. The CDR3 region is CASSLEGLGNSPLHF. CDR3 in DNA: TGTGCCAGCAGCTTAGAGGGACTAGGTAATTCACCCCTCCACTTT.

The sample holds a few counts of this clone. The gene calls are TRBV4-3 and TRBJ1-6; TRBD1 matches at 9 bases. The CDR3 length is 15 residues. With V trimmed by 3 bases and J by 9 bases, 6 bases remained unmatched. Looked up from germline, CDR1 is LGHNA and CDR2 is YSLEER. CDR3 sequence (DNA): TGCGCCAGCAGCCAGGCTGGACAGGGGAGTTCACCCCTCCACTTT. This codes for CASSQAGQGSSPLHF.

The rearrangement uses TRBV11-3 and TRBJ1-2, with D hard to call. CDR1 and CDR2 from the germline V gene are SGHNT and YENEEA. Trimming cost V 2 bases and J 4 bases, with 5 bases left between them. The CDR3 contains 12 residues. This CDR3 reads CASSLMAYGYTF. CDR3 DNA: TGTGCCAGCAGCTTAATGGCCTATGGCTACACCTTC.

The rearrangement joins TRBV6-1 to TRBJ2-3; D is uncertain. Per the germline V gene, CDR1 is MNHNS and CDR2 is SASEGT. The length of the CDR3 is 12 residues. V lost 3 bases to trimming and J lost 4 bases, with 5 bases between them. The DNA of the CDR3 is TGTGCCAGCAGTGACAGGCCAGATACGCAGTATTTT. Amino acid sequence: CASSDRPDTQYF.

The chain employs TRBV6-4 and TRBJ2-1, with 7 bases that match TRBD2. The trim removed 3 bases at V and 4 bases at J, leaving 3 bases unmatched. CDR3 size: 14 residues. CDR1 is MRHNA and CDR2 is SNTAGT in the germline V gene. CDR3 DNA sequence: TGTGCCAGCAGTGAGGCTAGCGGATACAATGAGCAGTTCTTC. The encoded protein is CASSEASGYNEQFF.

Details on this clone: Distinct nucleotide sequences in the sample also encode this CDR3. This chain uses TRBV20-1 with TRBJ2-1; no definite D call. The CDR3 sequence is 10 residues long. V shed 0 bases and J shed 10 bases, with 4 bases lying between them. CDR1 and CDR2 (germline): DFQATT, SNEGSKA (reference sequence). The CDR3 here is CSARDLEQFF. The CDR3 coding sequence is TGCAGTGCTAGAGACCTAGAGCAGTTCTTC.

J is TRBJ1-6 and V is TRBV24-1, with 12 bases that match TRBD1. The CDR3 is 21 amino acids. CDR1 is KGHDR, CDR2 SFDVKD, per germline. The junction had 18 bases not matched to a gene; V was cut back by 1 base and J by 9 bases. The CDR3 loop is CATSDFPGTGGMMARFSPLHF. CDR3 DNA sequence: TGTGCCACCAGTGATTTCCCCGGGACAGGGGGCATGATGGCCCGTTTTTCACCCCTCCACTTT.

The chain employs TRBV6-2 or TRBV6-3 and TRBJ2-7, with D possibly being TRBD2 (5 bases). The CDR3 is made up of 13 amino acids. From germline, CDR1 is MNHEY and CDR2 SVGEGT. Trimming left V 5 bases short and J 5 bases short, with 13 bases between. The chain's CDR3 is CASSRLPRDEQYF. The CDR3, as DNA: TGTGCCAGCAGTAGACTACCACGGGACGAGCAGTACTTC.

This sequence joins TRBV18 and TRBJ1-6; the match to TRBD1 covers 9 bases. V was pared by 6 bases and J by 1 base, with 4 bases of the junction left unmatched. This CDR3 region has 16 residues. Per the germline V gene, CDR1 is KGHSH and CDR2 is LQKENI. CDR3 loop: CASSADRGSYNSPLHF. DNA for the CDR3: TGTGCCAGCTCCGCGGACAGGGGTTCCTATAATTCACCCCTCCACTTT.

This clone was seen a handful of times. J is TRBJ1-4 and V is TRBV12-3 or TRBV12-4; D perhaps matches TRBD1 (5 bases). The CDR3 covers 12 residues. Between the trimmed V and J ends, which lost 3 bases and 8 bases, there was a span of 7 bases. The CDR3 nucleotides read TGTGCCAGCAGTTTTGGGGGGGAAAAACTGTTTTTT. This codes for CASSFGGEKLFF.

The V call is TRBV2, the J call TRBJ2-7; 7 bases fit TRBD2. The V gene end was trimmed by 8 bases and the J gene end by 5 bases; junction bases not matched to a gene: 3. The germline gives CDR1 SNHLY, CDR2 FYNNEI. The length of the CDR3 is 11 residues. Written as DNA, the CDR3 is TGTGCCAGCGAGCGGGGTCACGAGCAGTACTTC. The encoded protein is CASERGHEQYF.

The V call is TRBV13, the J call TRBJ2-1, with 10 bases identical to TRBD2. J lost 7 bases, V lost 5 bases, and 5 bases had no gene match. Germline V lookup: CDR1 PRHDT, CDR2 FYEKMQ (reference sequence). The CDR3 has 14 residues. This chain's CDR3 is CASSDTSGANEQFF. DNA for the CDR3: TGTGCCAGCAGCGATACTAGCGGGGCAAATGAGCAGTTCTTC.

The rearrangement uses TRBV10-3 and TRBJ2-5; no clear D. The CDR3 runs to 15 residues. Trimming left V 1 base short and J 5 bases short, with 14 bases between. Germline values: CDR1 ENHRY, CDR2 SYGVKD. CDR3: CAISEFYRFKETQYF. The CDR3 DNA reads as TGTGCCATCAGTGAGTTCTATCGGTTCAAGGAGACCCAGTACTTC.